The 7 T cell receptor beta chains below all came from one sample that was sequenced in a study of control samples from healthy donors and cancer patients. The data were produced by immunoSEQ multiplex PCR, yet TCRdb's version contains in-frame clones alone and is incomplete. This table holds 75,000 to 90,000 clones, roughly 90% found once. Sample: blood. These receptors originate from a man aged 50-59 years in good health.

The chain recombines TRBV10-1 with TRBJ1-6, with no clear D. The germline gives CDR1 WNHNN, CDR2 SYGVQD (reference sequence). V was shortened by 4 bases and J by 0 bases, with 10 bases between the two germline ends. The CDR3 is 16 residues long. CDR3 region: CASSVPFSSYNSPLHF. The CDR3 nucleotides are TGCGCCAGCAGTGTGCCGTTTAGCTCCTATAATTCACCCCTCCACTTT.

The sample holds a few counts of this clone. The CDR3 DNA sequence: TGCGCCAGCAGCGCAGGACAGGGGCCCTCTGGGGCCAACGTCCTGACTTTC. Protein: CASSAGQGPSGANVLTF. The chain links TRBV5-1 to TRBJ2-6, with 9 bases fitting TRBD1. Germline CDR1 SGHRS, CDR2 YFSETQ. J was trimmed by 0 bases and V by 4 bases; bases with no gene match: 5. The CDR3 runs 17 residues.

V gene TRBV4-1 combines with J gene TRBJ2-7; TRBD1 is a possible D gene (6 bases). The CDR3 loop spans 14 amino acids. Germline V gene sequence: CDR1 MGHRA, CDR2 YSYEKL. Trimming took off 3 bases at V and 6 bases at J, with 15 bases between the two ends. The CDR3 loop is CASSQGALVTEQYF. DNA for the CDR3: TGCGCCAGCAGCCAGGGGGCACTAGTTACCGAGCAGTACTTC.

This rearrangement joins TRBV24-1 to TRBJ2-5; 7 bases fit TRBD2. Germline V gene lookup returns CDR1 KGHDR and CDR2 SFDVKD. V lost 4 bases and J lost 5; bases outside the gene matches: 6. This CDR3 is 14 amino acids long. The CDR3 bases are TGTGCCACCAGTGACCCGGGGGGAAAGGAGACCCAGTACTTC. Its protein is CATSDPGGKETQYF.

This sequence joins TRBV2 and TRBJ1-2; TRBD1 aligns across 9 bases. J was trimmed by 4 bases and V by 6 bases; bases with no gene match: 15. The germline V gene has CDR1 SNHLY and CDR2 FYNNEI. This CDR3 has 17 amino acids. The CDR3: CASSAPGQGREPYGYTF. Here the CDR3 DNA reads TGTGCCAGCAGCGCCCCGGGACAGGGTAGGGAGCCCTATGGCTACACCTTC.

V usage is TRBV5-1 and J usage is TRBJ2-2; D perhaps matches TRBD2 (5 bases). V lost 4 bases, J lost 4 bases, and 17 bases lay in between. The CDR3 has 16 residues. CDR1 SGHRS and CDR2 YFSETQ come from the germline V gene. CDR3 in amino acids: CASSPSPGFGTGELFF. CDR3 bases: TGCGCCAGCAGCCCCTCCCCGGGATTTGGCACCGGGGAGCTGTTTTTT.

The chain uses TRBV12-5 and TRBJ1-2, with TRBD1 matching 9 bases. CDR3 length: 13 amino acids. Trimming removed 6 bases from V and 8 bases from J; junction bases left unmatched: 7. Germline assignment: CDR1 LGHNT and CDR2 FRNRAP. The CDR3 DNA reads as TGTGCTAGTGGATCGGACAGGGGAAGGGGCTACACCTTC. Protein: CASGSDRGRGYTF.